This paragraph reports one TCR beta chain. This clonotype was counted many times. Its antigen is currently not known. Base qualities are not provided; no much larger clone lies one nucleotide away. Library creation used RACE. TCRdb names NextSeq 500 as the instrument used. Library preparation attached unique molecular identifiers to individual cDNA molecules for quantitative, reproducible TCR counting. For every blood RNA sample, sequencing covered both the TCR alpha and TCR beta chains. Per the authors' processing: The median number of TCRs per sample was some 100,000, ranging from about 20,000 to 690,600. The Decombinator software suite was used to annotate the V, J and CDR3 of the TCR reads. For the PS versus PT1 abundance plots, all samples were subsampled to the same number of TCRs (28,000). Expanded TCRs were defined as absent before sensitization and observed at least eight times at the 2-week time point. TCRdb trimmed public reads at Q25 via fastp, called clones via MiXCR and kept in-frame beta chains. Each record represents a unique CDR3 protein, reported with the most common genes and DNA among its rows. In this record, the V and J calls reflect TCRdb's handling and not the investigators' own analysis. This sample gives tens of thousands of distinct CDR3 sequences in total; approximately 7% of them show up just once. Of the sample, more than 1.5% falls within the top ten clones.

The CDR3 runs 16 residues from the cysteine to the phenylalanine. Here the CDR3 DNA is all that survives: 48 bases in frame from base 1. Via the germline V gene (reference sequence), CDR1 is SEHNR and CDR2 FQNEAQ. At the junction V is shortened by 1 base and J by 2 bases, with 14 bases in between. This sample is part of a study of human T cells and chemical hapten exposure (dated by TCRdb to the early 2020s). The study in broad terms: For sensitization, 2% DPC in acetone was applied to a roughly 2 cm by roughly 2 cm area of upper inner arm skin. Patients additionally received weekly therapeutic DPC doses to the scalp throughout the roughly 25-week study period. Patch testing was done on the upper back using Finn chambers containing 0.01% DPC, and results were scored after 6 days according to International Contact Dermatitis Research Group standards. The patient cohort, mostly female, included alopecia areata with under or over 50% scalp involvement, alopecia totalis and alopecia universalis. Libraries were combined into a pool for sequencing, and differences in TCR yield between samples came mainly from small differences in library volumes within the pool. The study tracked peripheral blood TCR repertoire changes in vivo during primary and secondary sensitization to the hapten diphenylcyclopropenone (DPC) in alopecia patients. Patient blood was sampled pre-sensitization (week 0) and at 2, 6 and about 24 weeks after DPC sensitization. Blood for TCR sequencing was provided by twenty-nine alopecia patients at one to four time points (pre-sensitization, 2, 6 and 24 weeks).

The label giving this sample's time point can be read as: pre-sensitization, week 0. The treatment or condition label of this sample denotes: therapeutic diphenylcyclopropenone sensitization with weekly scalp DPC. Blood at each patch-test visit was drawn before the patch test was applied. Patients were considered eligible if aged 18 to 70, diagnosed with alopecia and deemed suitable for DPC therapy, and patients were excluded if pregnant. Total RNA was extracted from unfractionated whole blood collected in Tempus Blood RNA tubes. The research as a whole found: All patients had alopecia, a presumed autoimmune disease, so their immune response might differ from that of healthy individuals. Patch test score was positively correlated with the number of PT1 expanded TCRs, with significance at thresholds 8, 16 and 32 but not at 4. Compared with pre-sensitization or healthy control sets, expanded TCRs formed significantly more large CDR3 similarity clusters, which is consistent with antigen-driven responses. After repeated subsampling, changes were observed in the strength of the expansion versus patch-test correlation and in the threshold at which the correlation became significant. No change with DPC sensitization was found in the number of TCRs above 1 in 1000 frequency, and no evidence of global repertoire structure alterations was found.

The sequence came from a woman in her 30s with alopecia areata. Some clones in this sample may be carry-over from other donors' samples. The chain couples TRBV7-9 to TRBJ1-2, with the D gene too uncertain to name. The sample here was whole blood, taken in connection with sensitization to the hapten diphenylcyclopropenone (DPC). The CDR3 region has the sequence CASSLGHLRRNYGYTF. The nucleotide sequence is given as TGTGCCAGCAGCTTAGGTCACCTACGGAGAAACTATGGCTACACCTTC.